The sequence of this T cell receptor (beta chain) was determined in a study of blood T cell repertoires in COVID-19. Study in general: From the United States, Italy and Spain came samples of acute and convalescent COVID-19.

Germline V lookup: CDR1 SNHLY, CDR2 FYNNEI. CDR3 length: 14 amino acids. Trimming left V 2 bases short and J 6 bases short, with 11 bases between. In the authors' methods: By means of reference gene primer amplification, nucleated cell counts were estimated. Sequencing used immunoSEQ multiplex PCR; TCRdb keeps in-frame clones, though not all of them. That table gives V, J and clone size, and the DNA gave D and trimming. This sample has 30,000 to 40,000 clones, with approximately 78% found just once. The specimen was peripheral blood. V gene TRBV2 combines with J gene TRBJ1-5; no definite D call. The receptor comes from a woman aged 60-75 years with acute or convalescent COVID-19. In DNA form, the CDR3 reads TGTGCCAGCAGTGAACCTGAGTCGGGTCAGCCCCAGCATTTT. Protein product: CASSEPESGQPQHF.